These T cell receptor beta chains were read from a single sample in a study of blood T cell repertoires in COVID-19. TCRdb's table, derived via immunoSEQ multiplex PCR, lists solely in-frame clones and lacks some. The sample records approximately 170,000 clones, 80% to 85% being singletons. The sample consisted of PBMCs or T cells enriched from blood (not recorded which). The receptors stem from a woman in her forties or fifties who had recovered from COVID-19. CDR3s include the opening cysteine and the closing phenylalanine or tryptophan. D genes are given only for firm matches. Some rows have no size entry. The others give once, few or many, or a class for an expanded clone.

TRBJ1-1 TRBV9 once TRBD1 CASSVDGQGRGEAFF TGTGCCAGCAGCGTCGATGGACAGGGGAGGGGTGAAGCTTTCTTT
TRBJ2-7 TRBV29-1 . . CSALTPGHSYEQYF TGCAGCGCCCTGACCCCAGGACATTCCTACGAGCAGTACTTC
TRBJ2-1 TRBV6-5 . TRBD1 CASTGGRTGSDEQFF TGTGCCAGCACCGGAGGTAGGACAGGGTCCGATGAGCAGTTCTTC
TRBJ2-3 TRBV11-1 . TRBD1 CASSHKGTVTRDTQYF TGTGCCAGCAGCCACAAAGGGACAGTGACACGGGATACGCAGTATTTT
TRBJ1-5 TRBV27 . . CASSSRGSNQPQHF TGTGCCAGCAGTTCCAGGGGAAGCAATCAGCCCCAGCATTTT
TRBJ2-7 TRBV3-1/TRBV3-2 . . CASSPGMGYEQYF TGTGCCAGCAGCCCCGGGATGGGCTACGAGCAGTACTTC
TRBJ1-1 TRBV11-2 . TRBD1 CASSFRQGATEAFF TGTGCCAGCAGCTTTAGACAGGGGGCGACTGAAGCTTTCTTT
TRBJ2-7 TRBV2 few TRBD2 CASRLTSGGSYEQYF TGTGCCAGCAGACTAACTAGCGGGGGAAGCTACGAGCAGTACTTC
TRBJ2-1 TRBV12-5 once . CASGLLAGYNEQFF TGTGCTAGTGGTTTGTTGGCCGGGTACAATGAGCAGTTCTTC
TRBJ1-5 TRBV7-9 . TRBD1 CASSLAKGQGGQPQHF TGTGCCAGCAGCTTAGCGAAGGGACAGGGTGGTCAGCCCCAGCATTTT
TRBJ2-7 TRBV6-5 . . CASSYITGTRGYEQYF TGTGCCAGCAGTTACATTACCGGGACAAGAGGCTACGAGCAGTACTTC
TRBJ1-1 TRBV7-8 . TRBD1 CASSHRGRGLRAEAFF TGTGCCAGCAGCCATCGTGGCAGGGGGCTAAGGGCTGAAGCTTTCTTT
TRBJ2-7 TRBV27 . . CASSPDRLSSYEQYF TGTGCCAGCAGTCCGGACAGATTGAGCTCCTACGAGCAGTACTTC
TRBJ2-3 TRBV7-9 . . CASSLGRKEDTQYF TGTGCCAGCAGCTTGGGCAGGAAGGAAGATACGCAGTATTTT
TRBJ2-4 TRBV11-2 . TRBD1 CASSQDRENIQYF TGTGCCAGCAGCCAAGACAGGGAGAACATTCAGTACTTC
TRBJ1-1 TRBV19 . . CASSIYRGRRVNTEAFF TGTGCCAGTAGTATATATCGGGGGAGACGGGTGAACACTGAAGCTTTCTTT
TRBJ1-2 TRBV24-1 . . CAMIGGYGYTF TGTGCCATGATCGGGGGCTATGGCTACACCTTC